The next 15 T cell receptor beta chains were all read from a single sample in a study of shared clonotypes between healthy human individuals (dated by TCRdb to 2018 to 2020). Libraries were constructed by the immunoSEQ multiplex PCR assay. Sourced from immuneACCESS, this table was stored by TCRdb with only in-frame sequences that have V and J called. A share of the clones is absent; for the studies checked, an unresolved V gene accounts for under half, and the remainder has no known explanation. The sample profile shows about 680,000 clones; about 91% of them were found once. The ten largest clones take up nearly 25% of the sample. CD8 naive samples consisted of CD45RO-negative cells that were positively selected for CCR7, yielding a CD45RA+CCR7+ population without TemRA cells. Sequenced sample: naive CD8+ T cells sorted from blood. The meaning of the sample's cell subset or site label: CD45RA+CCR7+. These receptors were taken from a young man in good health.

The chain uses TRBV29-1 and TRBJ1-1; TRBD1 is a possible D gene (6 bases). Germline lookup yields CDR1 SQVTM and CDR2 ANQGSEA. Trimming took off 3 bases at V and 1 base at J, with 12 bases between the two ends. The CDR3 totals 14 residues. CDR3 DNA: TGCAGCGTTGATCACGGGGGCCGGAACACTGAAGCTTTCTTT. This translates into CSVDHGGRNTEAFF.

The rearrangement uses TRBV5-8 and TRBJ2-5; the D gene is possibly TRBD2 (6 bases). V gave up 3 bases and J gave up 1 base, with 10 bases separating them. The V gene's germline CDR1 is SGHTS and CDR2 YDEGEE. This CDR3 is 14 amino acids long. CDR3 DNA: TGTGCCAGCAGCTGGATGGGACTCCAAGAGACCCAGTACTTC. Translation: CASSWMGLQETQYF. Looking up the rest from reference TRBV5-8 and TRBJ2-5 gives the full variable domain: EAGVTQSPTHLIKTRGQQATLRCSPISGHTSVYWYQQALGLGLQFLLWYDEGEERNRGNFPPRFSGRQFPNYSSELNVNALELEDSALYLCASSWMGLQETQYFGPGTRLLVL.

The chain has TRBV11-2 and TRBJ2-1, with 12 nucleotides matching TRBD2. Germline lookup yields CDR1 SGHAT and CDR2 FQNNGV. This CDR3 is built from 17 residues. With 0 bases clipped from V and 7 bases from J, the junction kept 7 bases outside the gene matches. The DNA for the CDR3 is TGTGCCAGCAGCTTAGACCAATGGACTAGCGGGATGAATGAGCAGTTCTTC. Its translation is CASSLDQWTSGMNEQFF.

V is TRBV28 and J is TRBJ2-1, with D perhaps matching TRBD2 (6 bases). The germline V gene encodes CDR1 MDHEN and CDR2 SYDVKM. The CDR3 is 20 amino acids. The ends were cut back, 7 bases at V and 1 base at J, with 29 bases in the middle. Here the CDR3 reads CASTQDFTSNQRPSYNEQFF. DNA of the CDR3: TGTGCCAGCACCCAAGACTTCACTAGCAACCAAAGACCTTCCTACAATGAGCAGTTCTTC.

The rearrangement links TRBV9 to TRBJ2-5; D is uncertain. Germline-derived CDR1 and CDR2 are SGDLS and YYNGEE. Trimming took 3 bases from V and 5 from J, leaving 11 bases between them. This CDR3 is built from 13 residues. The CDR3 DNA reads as TGTGCCAGCAGCGCTGACTCATGGGAGACCCAGTACTTC. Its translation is CASSADSWETQYF.

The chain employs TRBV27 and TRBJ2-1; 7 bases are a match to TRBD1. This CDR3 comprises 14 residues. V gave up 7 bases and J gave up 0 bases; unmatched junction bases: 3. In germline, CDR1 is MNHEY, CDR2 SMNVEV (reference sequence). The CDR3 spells CASKGQSSYNEQFF. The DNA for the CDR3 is TGTGCCAGCAAGGGACAGAGCTCCTACAATGAGCAGTTCTTC.

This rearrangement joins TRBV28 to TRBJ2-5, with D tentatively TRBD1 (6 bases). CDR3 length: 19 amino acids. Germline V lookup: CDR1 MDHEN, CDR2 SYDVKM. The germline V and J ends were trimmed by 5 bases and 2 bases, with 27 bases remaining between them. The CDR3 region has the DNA TGTGCCAGCAGTACCTTTGTTACAGGGACACGGACAGTGCAAGAGACCCAGTACTTC. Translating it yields CASSTFVTGTRTVQETQYF.

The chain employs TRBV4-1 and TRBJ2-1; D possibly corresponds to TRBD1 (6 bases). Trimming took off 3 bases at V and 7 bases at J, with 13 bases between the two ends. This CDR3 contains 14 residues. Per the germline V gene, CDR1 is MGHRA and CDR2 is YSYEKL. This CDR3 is CASSHLGQSNEQFF. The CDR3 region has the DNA TGCGCCAGCAGCCACCTTGGACAGTCGAATGAGCAGTTCTTC.

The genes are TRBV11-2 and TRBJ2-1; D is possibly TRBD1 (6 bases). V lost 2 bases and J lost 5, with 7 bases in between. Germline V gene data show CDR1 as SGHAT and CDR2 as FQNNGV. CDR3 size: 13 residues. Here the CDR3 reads CASSLRTDNEQFF. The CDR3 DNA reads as TGTGCCAGCAGCTTAAGGACAGACAATGAGCAGTTCTTC.

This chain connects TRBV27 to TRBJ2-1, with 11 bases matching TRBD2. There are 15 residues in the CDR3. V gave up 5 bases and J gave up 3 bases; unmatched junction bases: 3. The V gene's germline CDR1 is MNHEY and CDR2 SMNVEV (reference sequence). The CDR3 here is CASSVAGGFYNEQFF. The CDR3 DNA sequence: TGTGCCAGCAGTGTAGCGGGAGGGTTCTACAATGAGCAGTTCTTC.

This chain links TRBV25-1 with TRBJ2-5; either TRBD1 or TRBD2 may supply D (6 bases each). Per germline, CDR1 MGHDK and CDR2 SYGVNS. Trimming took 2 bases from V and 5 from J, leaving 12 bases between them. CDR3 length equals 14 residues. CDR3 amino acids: CASSEHRRGETQYF. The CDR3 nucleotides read TGTGCCAGCAGTGAACATCGGAGGGGGGAGACCCAGTACTTC.

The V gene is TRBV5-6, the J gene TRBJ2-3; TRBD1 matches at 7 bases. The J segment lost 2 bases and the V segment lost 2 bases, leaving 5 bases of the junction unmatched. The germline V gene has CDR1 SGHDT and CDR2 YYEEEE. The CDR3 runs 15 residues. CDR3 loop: CASSLGTAYTDTQYF. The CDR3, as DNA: TGTGCCAGCAGCTTAGGGACAGCATACACAGATACGCAGTATTTT. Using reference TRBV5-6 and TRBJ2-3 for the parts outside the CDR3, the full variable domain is DAGVTQSPTHLIKTRGQQVTLRCSPKSGHDTVSWYQQALGQGPQFIFQYYEEEERQRGNFPDRFSGHQFPNYSSELNVNALLLGDSALYLCASSLGTAYTDTQYFGPGTRLTVL.

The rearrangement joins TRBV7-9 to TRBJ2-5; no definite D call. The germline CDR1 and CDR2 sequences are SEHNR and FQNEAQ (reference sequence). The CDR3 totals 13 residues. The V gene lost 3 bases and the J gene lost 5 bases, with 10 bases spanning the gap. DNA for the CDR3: TGTGCCAGCAGCTTTTCTCGCCGGGAGACCCAGTACTTC. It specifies CASSFSRRETQYF.

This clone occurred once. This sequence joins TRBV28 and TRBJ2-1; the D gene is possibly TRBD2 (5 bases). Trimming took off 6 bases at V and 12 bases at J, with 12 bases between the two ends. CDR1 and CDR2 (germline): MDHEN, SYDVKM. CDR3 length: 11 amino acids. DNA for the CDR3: TGTGCCAGCAGAAAGGGAGAATCGCAGTTCTTC. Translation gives CASRKGESQFF.

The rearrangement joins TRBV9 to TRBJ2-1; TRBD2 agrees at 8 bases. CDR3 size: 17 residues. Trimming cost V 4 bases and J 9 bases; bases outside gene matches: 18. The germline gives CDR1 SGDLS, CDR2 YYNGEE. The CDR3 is CASSSGLAPSPRGEQFF. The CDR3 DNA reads TGTGCCAGCAGCTCCGGACTAGCACCTAGCCCCCGGGGTGAGCAGTTCTTC.